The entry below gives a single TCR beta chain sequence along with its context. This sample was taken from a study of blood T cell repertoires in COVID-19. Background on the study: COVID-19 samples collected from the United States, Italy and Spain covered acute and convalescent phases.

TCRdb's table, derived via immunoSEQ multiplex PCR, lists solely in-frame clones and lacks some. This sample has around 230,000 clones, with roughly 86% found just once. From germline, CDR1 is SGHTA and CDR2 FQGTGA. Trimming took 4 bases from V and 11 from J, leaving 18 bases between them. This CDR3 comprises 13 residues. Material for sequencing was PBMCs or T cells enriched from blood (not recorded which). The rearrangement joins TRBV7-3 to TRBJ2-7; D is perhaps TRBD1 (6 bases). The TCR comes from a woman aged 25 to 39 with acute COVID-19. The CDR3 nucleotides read TGTGCCAGCAGCTCCCAGGCCTCCGGGACAAAGTACTTC. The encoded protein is CASSSQASGTKYF.